This TCR beta chain was sequenced during a study of blood T cell repertoires in COVID-19. V was clipped by 4 bases and J by 4 bases, with 18 bases between them. CDR1 is MDHEN and CDR2 is SYDVKM in the germline V gene. The CDR3 loop spans 16 amino acids. Profiled with immunoSEQ multiplex PCR; TCRdb holds only in-frame clones, not every one. Of 90,000 to 150,000 clones listed, around 85% are singletons. The sequenced sample was peripheral blood. The V and J genes are TRBV28 and TRBJ2-3, with D possibly being TRBD2 (6 bases). The TCR comes from a man in his 70s who had recovered from COVID-19. Here the CDR3 reads CASSSPWQGGPDTQYF. The CDR3 DNA sequence: TGTGCCAGCAGTTCCCCCTGGCAGGGAGGCCCAGATACGCAGTATTTT. The full variable domain, completed using reference TRBV28 and TRBJ2-3, is DVKVTQSSRYLVKRTGEKVFLECVQDMDHENMFWYRQDPGLGLRLIYFSYDVKMKEKGDIPEGYSVSREKKERFSLILESASTNQTSMYLCASSSPWQGGPDTQYFGPGTRLTVL.